What follows describes a single TCR beta chain. The data belong to a study of blood T cell repertoires in COVID-19. Looking at the study overall: Sites in the United States, Italy and Spain provided acute and convalescent COVID-19 samples.

Germline V gives CDR1 SGDLS, CDR2 YYNGEE. This CDR3 region has 15 residues. Trimming removed 0 bases at V and 6 bases at J, with 16 bases between. Exposed participants came across a COVID-19 case within 2 weeks before study entry. Under the authors' procedure: Cell counts per sample came from amplifying reference gene primers. Sequencing used immunoSEQ multiplex PCR; TCRdb keeps in-frame clones, though not all of them. Clone size and V and J calls were adopted from that table, with D and trimming inferred from the DNA. The sample contains nearly 300,000 clones, approximately 89% of which appear only once.

This chain joins TRBV9 and TRBJ2-7, with D unclear. The sample comprised PBMCs or T cells enriched from blood (not recorded which). This receptor was identified in a woman aged 45-65 years who had been exposed to COVID-19. CDR3 residues: CASSVEAGGRAEQYF. The CDR3 nucleotides are TGTGCCAGCAGCGTAGAGGCAGGTGGTCGTGCCGAGCAGTACTTC.